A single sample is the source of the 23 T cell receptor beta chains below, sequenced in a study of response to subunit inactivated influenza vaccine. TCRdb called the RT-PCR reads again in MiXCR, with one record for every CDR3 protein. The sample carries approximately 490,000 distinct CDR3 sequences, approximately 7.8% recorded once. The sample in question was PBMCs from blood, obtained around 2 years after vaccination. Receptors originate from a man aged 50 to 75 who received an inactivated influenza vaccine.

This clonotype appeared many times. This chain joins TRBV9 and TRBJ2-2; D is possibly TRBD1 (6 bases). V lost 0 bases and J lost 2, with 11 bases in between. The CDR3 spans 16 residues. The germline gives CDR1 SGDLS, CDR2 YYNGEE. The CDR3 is CASSVAQGHNTGELFF. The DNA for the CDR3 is TGTGCCAGCAGCGTAGCACAGGGACACAACACCGGGGAGCTGTTTTTT. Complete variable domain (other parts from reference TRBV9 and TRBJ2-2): DSGVTQTPKHLITATGQRVTLRCSPRSGDLSVYWYQQSLDQGLQFLIQYYNGEERAKGNILERFSAQQFPDLHSELNLSSLELGDSALYFCASSVAQGHNTGELFFGEGSRLTVL.

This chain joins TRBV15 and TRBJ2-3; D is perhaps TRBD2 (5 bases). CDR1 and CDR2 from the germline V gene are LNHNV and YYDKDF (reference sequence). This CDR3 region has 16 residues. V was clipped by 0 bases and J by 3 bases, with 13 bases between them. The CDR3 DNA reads TGTGCCACCAGCAGAGAAGCTAATACGGGGACAGATACGCAGTATTTT. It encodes CATSREANTGTDTQYF.

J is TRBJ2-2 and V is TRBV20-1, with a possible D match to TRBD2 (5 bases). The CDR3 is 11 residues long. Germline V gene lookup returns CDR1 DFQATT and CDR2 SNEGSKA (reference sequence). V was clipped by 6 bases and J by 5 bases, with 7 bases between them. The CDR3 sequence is CSAERTGELFF. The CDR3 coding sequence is TGCAGTGCCGAGCGGACCGGGGAGCTGTTTTTT.

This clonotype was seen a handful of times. The CDR3 loop is CASSAWDRGAFF. The CDR3 nucleotides read TGTGCCAGCAGCGCCTGGGACAGGGGAGCTTTCTTT. The V gene is TRBV9, the J gene TRBJ1-1; TRBD1 matches 10 bases. From germline, CDR1 is SGDLS and CDR2 YYNGEE. There are 12 residues in the CDR3. Trimming took 3 bases from V and 10 from J; bases not matched to a gene: 3.

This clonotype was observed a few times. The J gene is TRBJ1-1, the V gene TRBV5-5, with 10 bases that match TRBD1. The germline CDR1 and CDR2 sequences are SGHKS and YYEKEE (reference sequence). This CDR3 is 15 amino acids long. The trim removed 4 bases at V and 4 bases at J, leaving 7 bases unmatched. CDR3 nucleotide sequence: TGTGCCAGCAGCGACAGGGGGCGTATCTCCACTGAAGCTTTCTTT. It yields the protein CASSDRGRISTEAFF.

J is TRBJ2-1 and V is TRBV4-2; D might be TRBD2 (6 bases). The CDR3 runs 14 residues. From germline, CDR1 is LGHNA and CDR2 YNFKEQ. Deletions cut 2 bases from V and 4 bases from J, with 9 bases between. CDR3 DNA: TGTGCCAGCAGCCAATGGGCGGGGTACAATGAGCAGTTCTTC. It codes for CASSQWAGYNEQFF.

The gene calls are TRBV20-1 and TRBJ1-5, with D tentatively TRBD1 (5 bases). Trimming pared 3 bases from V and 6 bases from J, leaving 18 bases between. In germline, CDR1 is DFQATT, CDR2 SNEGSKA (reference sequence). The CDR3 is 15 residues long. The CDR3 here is CSASPGQAVRQPQHF. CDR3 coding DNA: TGCAGTGCTAGTCCGGGGCAGGCGGTTCGTCAGCCCCAGCATTTT.

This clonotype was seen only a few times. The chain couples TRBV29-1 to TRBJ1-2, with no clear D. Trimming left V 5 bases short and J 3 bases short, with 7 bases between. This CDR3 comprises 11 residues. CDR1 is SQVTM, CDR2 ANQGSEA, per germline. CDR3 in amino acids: CSVLGYYGYTF. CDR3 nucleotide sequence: TGCAGCGTTCTGGGGTACTATGGCTACACCTTC.

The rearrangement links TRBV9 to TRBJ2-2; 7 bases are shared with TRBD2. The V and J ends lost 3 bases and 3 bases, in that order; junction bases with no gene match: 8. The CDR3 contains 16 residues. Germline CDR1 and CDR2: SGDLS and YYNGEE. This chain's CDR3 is CASSEWTSEYTGELFF. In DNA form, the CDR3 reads TGTGCCAGCAGCGAGTGGACTAGTGAATACACCGGGGAGCTGTTTTTT.

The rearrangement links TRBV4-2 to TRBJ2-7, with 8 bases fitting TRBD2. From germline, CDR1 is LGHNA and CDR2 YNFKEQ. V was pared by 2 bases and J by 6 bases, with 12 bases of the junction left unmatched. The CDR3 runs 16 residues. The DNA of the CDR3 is TGTGCCAGCAGCCAACGACCTCAGCGGGAGTTAACCGAGCAGTACTTC. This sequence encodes CASSQRPQRELTEQYF.

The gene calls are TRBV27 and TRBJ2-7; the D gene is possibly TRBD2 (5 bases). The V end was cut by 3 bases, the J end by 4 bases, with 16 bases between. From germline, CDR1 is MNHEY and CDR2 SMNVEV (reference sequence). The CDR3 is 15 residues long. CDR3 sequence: CASSFFSGIIYEQYF. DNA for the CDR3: TGTGCCAGCAGTTTTTTTTCCGGGATCATATACGAGCAGTACTTC.

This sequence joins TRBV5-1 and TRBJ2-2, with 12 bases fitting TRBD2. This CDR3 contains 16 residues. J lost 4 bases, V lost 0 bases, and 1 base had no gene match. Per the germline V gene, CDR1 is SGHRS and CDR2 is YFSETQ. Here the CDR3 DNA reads TGCGCCAGCAGCTTGGCGACTAGCGGGGGCACCGGGGAGCTGTTTTTT. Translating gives CASSLATSGGTGELFF.

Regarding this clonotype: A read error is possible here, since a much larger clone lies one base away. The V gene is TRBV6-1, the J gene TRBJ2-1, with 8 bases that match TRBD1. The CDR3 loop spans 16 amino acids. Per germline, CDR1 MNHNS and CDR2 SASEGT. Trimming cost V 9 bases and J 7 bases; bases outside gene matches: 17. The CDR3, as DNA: TGTGCCAGGAGTACCCCGGGACAGGTTGGAATGAATGAGCAGTTCTTC. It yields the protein CARSTPGQVGMNEQFF.

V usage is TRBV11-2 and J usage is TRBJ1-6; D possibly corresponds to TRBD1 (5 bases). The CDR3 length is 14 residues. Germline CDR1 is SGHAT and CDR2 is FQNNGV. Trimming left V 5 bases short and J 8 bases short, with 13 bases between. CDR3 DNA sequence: TGTGCCAGCAGCCGAGCGGGGGAGTATTCACCCCTCCACTTT. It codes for CASSRAGEYSPLHF.

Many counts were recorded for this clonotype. CDR3 in DNA: TGTGCCTGGAGTCCCCCGCGGGTTGTGGGTTCCAGGGGGGAGCAGTACTTC. Translated: CAWSPPRVVGSRGEQYF. The chain carries TRBV30 and TRBJ2-7; 7 bases are a match to TRBD1. The CDR3 runs 17 residues. Looked up from germline, CDR1 is GTSNPN and CDR2 is SVGIG (reference sequence). The V segment lost 2 bases and the J segment 7 bases; nucleotides outside the gene matches: 20.

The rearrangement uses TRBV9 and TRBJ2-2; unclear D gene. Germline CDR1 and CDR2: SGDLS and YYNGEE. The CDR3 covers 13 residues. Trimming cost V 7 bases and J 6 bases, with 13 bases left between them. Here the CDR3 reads CASGKGHPGELFF. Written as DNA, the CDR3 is TGTGCCAGCGGAAAGGGCCATCCCGGGGAGCTGTTTTTT.

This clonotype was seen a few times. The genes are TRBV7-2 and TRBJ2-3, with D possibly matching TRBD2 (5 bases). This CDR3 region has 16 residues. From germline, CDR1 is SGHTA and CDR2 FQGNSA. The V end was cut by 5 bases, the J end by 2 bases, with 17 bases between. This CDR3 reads CASSLSVTDYTDTQYF. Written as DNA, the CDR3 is TGTGCCAGCAGCCTAAGTGTCACCGACTACACAGATACGCAGTATTTT. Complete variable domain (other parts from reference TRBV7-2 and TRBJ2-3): GAGVSQSPSNKVTEKGKDVELRCDPISGHTALYWYRQSLGQGLEFLIYFQGNSAPDKSGLPSDRFSAERTGGSVSTLTIQRTQQEDSAVYLCASSLSVTDYTDTQYFGPGTRLTVL.

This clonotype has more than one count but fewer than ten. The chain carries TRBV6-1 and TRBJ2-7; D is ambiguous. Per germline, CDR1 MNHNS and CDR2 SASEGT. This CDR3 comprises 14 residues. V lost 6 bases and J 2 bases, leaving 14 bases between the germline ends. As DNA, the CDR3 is TGTGCCAGCAGGAAACAAGGGAACACCTACGAGCAGTACTTC. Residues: CASRKQGNTYEQYF.

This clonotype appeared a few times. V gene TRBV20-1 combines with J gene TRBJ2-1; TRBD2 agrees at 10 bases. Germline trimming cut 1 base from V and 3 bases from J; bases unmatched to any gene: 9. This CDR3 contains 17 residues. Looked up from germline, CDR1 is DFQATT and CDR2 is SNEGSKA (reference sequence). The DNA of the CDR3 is TGCAGTGCTAGAGGGCTAGCGGGAGAAATAGGCTACAATGAGCAGTTCTTC. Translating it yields CSARGLAGEIGYNEQFF.

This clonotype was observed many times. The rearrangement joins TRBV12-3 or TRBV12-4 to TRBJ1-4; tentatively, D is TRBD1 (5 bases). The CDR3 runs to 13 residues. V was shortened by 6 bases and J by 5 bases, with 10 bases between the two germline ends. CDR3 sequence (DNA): TGTGCCAGCAGGGGGACGGGGAATGAAAAACTGTTTTTT. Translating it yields CASRGTGNEKLFF.

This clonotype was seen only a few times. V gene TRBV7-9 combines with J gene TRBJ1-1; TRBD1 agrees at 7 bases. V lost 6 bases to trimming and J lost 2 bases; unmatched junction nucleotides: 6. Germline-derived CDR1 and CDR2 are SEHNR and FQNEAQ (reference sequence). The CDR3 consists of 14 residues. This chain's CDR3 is CASRSQGDNTEAFF. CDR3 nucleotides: TGTGCCAGCAGGTCTCAGGGGGACAACACTGAAGCTTTCTTT.

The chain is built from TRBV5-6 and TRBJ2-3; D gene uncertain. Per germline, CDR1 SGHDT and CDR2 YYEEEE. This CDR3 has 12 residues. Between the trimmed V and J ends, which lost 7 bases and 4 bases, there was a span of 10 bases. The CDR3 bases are TGTGCCAGCGGCCCCGGTCCAGATACGCAGTATTTT. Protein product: CASGPGPDTQYF.

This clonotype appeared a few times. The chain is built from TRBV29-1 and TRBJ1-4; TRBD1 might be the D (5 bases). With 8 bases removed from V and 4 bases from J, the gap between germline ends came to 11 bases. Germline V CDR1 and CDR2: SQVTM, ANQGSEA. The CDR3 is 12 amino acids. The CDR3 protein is CSFRGDNEKLFF. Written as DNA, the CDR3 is TGCAGCTTCCGAGGGGATAATGAAAAACTGTTTTTT.